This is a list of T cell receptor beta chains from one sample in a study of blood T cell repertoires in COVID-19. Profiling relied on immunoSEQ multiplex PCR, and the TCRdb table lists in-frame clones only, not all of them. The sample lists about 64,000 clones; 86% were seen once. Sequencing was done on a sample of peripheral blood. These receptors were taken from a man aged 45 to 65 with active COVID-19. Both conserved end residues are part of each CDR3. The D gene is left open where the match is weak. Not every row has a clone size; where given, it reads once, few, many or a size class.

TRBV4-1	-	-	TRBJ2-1	CASSRDPEASYNEQFF	TGCGCCAGCAGCCGTGACCCCGAGGCCTCCTACAATGAGCAGTTCTTC
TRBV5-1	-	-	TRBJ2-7	CASSLSTGRGGYEQYF	TGCGCCAGCAGCTTGAGTACAGGTAGGGGAGGATACGAGCAGTACTTC
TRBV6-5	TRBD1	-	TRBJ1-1	CASSTGQLNTEAFF	TGTGCCAGCAGTACGGGACAGCTGAACACTGAAGCTTTCTTT
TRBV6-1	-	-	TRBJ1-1	CATAPTGTTEAFF	TGTGCCACCGCCCCAACAGGGACCACTGAAGCTTTCTTT
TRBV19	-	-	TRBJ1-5	CASSSRWQGGSSSQPQHF	TGTGCCAGTAGTAGTCGTTGGCAGGGAGGGTCGTCAAGCCAGCCCCAGCATTTT
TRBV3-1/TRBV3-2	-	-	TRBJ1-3	CASSQGHSGNTIYF	TGTGCCAGCAGCCAGGGGCATTCTGGAAACACCATATATTTT
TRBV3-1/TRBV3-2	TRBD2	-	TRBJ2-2	CASSLGSGNPGELFF	TGTGCCAGTTCGCTAGGTAGCGGGAATCCCGGGGAGCTGTTTTTT
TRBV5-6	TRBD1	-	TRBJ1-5	CASSRAFDRGNQPQHF	TGTGCCAGCAGTCGGGCCTTCGACAGGGGCAATCAGCCCCAGCATTTT
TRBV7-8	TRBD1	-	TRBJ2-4	CASSRPPRGLAKNIQYF	TGTGCCAGCAGCCGACCCCCAAGGGGGCTAGCCAAAAACATTCAGTACTTC
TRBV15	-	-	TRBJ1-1	CATKRDSNTEAFF	TGTGCCACCAAGAGGGATTCGAACACTGAAGCTTTCTTT
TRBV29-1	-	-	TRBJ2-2	CSASEGEAGELFF	TGCAGCGCCAGTGAGGGAGAGGCCGGGGAGCTGTTTTTT
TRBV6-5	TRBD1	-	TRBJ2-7	CASSYSRTGGLVEQYF	TGTGCCAGCAGTTACTCAAGGACAGGTGGATTAGTCGAGCAGTACTTC
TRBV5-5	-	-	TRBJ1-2	CASSSSVRHDGYTF	TGTGCCAGCAGCTCCTCAGTTAGACATGATGGCTACACCTTC
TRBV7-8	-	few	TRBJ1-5	CASSPARVAHF	TGTGCCAGCAGCCCGGCCCGGGTTGCGCATTTT
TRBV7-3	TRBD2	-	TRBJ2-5	CASSPSSGRGGETQYF	TGTGCCAGCAGCCCTTCAAGCGGGAGAGGCGGGGAGACCCAGTACTTC
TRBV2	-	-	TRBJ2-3	CASTLGTSFYTDTQYF	TGTGCCAGCACCTTGGGGACTTCTTTTTACACAGATACGCAGTATTTT
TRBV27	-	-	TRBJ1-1	CASSPGQTTEAFF	TGTGCCAGCAGTCCAGGACAGACCACTGAAGCTTTCTTT
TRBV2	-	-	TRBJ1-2	CASTMRTGTNYGYTF	TGTGCCAGCACAATGCGTACGGGGACAAACTATGGCTACACCTTC
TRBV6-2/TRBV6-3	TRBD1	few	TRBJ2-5	CASRPLGQGSQETQYF	TGTGCCAGCAGACCTCTCGGACAGGGGTCACAAGAGACCCAGTACTTC
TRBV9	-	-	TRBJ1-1	CASSVDSGNTEAFF	TGTGCCAGCAGCGTAGATTCCGGGAACACTGAAGCTTTCTTT